This TCR beta chain was obtained from a study of cytomegalovirus exposure and HLA in healthy donors. Whole-study findings and limits: Several top significant clusters appeared, in a later analysis, to be linked to common viral pathogens. A missense variant in DCLRE1C was later tied to TCR beta V- and J-gene trimming.

With regard to this clone: Its matching antigen is unknown.

Germline assignment: CDR1 SGHVS and CDR2 FNYEAQ. The CDR3 has 14 amino acids. Trimming stripped 5 bases from V and 4 bases from J, with 12 bases between. The PCR contained 60 Vbeta and 13 Jbeta primers. TCRdb's copy holds only in-frame clones and misses some; the assay was immunoSEQ multiplex PCR. The sample includes approximately 190,000 clones, roughly 82% of them seen just once. The J gene is TRBJ1-5, the V gene TRBV7-6; possible D gene TRBD1, 6 bases. Sequencing was done on a sample of PBMCs. This receptor was obtained from a woman between 45 and 65 years old in good health and CMV-seropositive. The CDR3 DNA follows: TGTGCCAGCAGCCTAGGGGGGGATAATCAGCCCCAGCATTTT. Encoded protein: CASSLGGDNQPQHF.